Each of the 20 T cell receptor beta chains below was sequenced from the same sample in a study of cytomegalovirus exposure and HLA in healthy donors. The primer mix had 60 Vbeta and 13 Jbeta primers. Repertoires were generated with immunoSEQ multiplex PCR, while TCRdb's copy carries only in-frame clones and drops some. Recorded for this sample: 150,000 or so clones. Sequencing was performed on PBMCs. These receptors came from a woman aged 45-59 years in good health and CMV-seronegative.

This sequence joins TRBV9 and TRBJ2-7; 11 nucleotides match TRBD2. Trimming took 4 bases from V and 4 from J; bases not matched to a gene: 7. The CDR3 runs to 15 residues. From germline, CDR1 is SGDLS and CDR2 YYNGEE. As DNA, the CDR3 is TGTGCCAGCAGCTTAACCGGGACTAGCGGATACGAGCAGTACTTC. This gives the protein CASSLTGTSGYEQYF.

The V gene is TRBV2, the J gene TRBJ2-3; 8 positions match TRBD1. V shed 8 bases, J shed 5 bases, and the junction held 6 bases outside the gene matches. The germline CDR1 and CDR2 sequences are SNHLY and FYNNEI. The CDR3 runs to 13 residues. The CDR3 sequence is CASVRGRGDTQYF. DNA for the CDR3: TGTGCCAGCGTCAGGGGGCGGGGAGATACGCAGTATTTT.

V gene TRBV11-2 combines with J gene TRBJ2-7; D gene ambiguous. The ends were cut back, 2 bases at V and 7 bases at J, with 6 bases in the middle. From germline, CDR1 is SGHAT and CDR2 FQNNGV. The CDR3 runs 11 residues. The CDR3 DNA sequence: TGTGCCAGCAGCTTATACCGGGAGCAGTACTTC. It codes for CASSLYREQYF.

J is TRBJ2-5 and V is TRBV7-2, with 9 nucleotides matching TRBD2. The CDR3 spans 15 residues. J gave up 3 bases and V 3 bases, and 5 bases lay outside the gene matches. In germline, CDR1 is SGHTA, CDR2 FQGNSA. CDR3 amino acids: CASSFKAGGEETQYF. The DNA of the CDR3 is TGTGCCAGCAGCTTTAAAGCGGGGGGCGAAGAGACCCAGTACTTC.

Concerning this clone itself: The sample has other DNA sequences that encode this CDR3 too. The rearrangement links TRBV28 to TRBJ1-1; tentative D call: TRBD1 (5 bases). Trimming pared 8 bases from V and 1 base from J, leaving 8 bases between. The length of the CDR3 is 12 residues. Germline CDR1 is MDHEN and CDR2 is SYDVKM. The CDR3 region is CASSDKNTEAFF. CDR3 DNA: TGTGCCAGCTCGGACAAGAACACTGAAGCTTTCTTT. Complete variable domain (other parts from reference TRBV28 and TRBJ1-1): DVKVTQSSRYLVKRTGEKVFLECVQDMDHENMFWYRQDPGLGLRLIYFSYDVKMKEKGDIPEGYSVSREKKERFSLILESASTNQTSMYLCASSDKNTEAFFGQGTRLTVV.

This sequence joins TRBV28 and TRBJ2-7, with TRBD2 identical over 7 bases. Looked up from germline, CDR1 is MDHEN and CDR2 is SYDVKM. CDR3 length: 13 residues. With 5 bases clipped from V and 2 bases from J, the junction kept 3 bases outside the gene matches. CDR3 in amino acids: CASSRGGAYEQYF. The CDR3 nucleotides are TGTGCCAGCAGTAGGGGAGGGGCCTACGAGCAGTACTTC.

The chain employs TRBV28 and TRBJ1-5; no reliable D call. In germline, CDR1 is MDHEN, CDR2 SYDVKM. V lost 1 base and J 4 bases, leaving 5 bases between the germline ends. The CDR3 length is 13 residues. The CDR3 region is CASSLSRNQPQHF. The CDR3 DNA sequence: TGTGCCAGCAGTTTATCGAGGAATCAGCCCCAGCATTTT. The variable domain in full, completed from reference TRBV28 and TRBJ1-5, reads DVKVTQSSRYLVKRTGEKVFLECVQDMDHENMFWYRQDPGLGLRLIYFSYDVKMKEKGDIPEGYSVSREKKERFSLILESASTNQTSMYLCASSLSRNQPQHFGDGTRLSIL.

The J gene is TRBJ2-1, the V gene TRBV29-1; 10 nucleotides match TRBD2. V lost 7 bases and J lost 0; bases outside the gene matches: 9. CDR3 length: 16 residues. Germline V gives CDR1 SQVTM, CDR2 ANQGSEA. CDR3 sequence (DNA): TGCAGCGCTCTTGACGCTAGCGGGAGCTCCTACAATGAGCAGTTCTTC. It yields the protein CSALDASGSSYNEQFF.

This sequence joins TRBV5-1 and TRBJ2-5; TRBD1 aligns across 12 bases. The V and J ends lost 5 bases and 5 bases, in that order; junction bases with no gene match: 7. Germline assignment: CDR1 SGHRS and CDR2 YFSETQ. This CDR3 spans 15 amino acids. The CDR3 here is CASSWGQGADETQYF. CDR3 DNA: TGCGCCAGCAGTTGGGGACAGGGGGCGGATGAGACCCAGTACTTC.

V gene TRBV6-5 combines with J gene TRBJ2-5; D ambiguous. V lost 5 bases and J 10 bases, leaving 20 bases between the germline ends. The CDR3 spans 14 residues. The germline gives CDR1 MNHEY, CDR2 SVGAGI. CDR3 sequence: CASSRRPPRSDQYF. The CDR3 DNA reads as TGTGCCAGCAGTCGCCGGCCTCCAAGGAGTGACCAGTACTTC.

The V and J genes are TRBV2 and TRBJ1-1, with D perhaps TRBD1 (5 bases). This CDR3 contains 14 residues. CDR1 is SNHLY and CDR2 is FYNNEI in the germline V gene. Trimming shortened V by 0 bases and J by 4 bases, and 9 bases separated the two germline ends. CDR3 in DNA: TGTGCCAGCAGTGAAGCGGGGGGATTCACTGAAGCTTTCTTT. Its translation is CASSEAGGFTEAFF.

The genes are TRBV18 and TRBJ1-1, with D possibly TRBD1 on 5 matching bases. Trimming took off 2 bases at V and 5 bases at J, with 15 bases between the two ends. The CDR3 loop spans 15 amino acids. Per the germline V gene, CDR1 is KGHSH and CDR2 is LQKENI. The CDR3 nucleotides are TGTGCCAGCTCACCAGAATTTTCAGGGTGGACTGAAGCTTTCTTT. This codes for CASSPEFSGWTEAFF.

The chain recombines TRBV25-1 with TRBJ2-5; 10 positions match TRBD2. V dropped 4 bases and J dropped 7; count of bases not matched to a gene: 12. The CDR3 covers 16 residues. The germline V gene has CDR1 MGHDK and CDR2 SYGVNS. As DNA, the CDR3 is TGTGCCAGCAGTGGGGCGGCTAGCGGGAGCGTGGGGACCCAGTACTTC. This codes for CASSGAASGSVGTQYF.

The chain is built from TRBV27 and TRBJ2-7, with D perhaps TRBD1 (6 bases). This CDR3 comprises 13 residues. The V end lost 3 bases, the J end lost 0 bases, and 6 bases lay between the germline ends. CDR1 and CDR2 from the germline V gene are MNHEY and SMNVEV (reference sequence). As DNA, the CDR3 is TGTGCCAGCAGTTTGGACAGCTCCTACGAGCAGTACTTC. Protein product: CASSLDSSYEQYF.

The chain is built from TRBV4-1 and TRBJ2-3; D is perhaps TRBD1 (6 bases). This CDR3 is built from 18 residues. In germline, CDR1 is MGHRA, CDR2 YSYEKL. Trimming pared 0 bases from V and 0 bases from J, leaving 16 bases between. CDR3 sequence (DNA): TGCGCCAGCAGCCAAGACCACAGGGCCACAGTGAGCACAGATACGCAGTATTTT. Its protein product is CASSQDHRATVSTDTQYF.

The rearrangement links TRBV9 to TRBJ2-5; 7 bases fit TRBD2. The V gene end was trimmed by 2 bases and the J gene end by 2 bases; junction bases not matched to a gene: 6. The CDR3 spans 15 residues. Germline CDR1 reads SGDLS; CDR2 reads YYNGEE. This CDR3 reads CASSVLPGGQETQYF. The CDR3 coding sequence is TGTGCCAGCAGCGTCTTGCCGGGGGGTCAAGAGACCCAGTACTTC.

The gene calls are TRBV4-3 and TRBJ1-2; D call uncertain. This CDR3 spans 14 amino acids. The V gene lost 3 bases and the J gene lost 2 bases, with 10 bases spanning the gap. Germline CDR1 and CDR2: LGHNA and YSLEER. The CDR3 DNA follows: TGCGCCAGCAGCCAGGGTTGGGCCAACTATGGCTACACCTTC. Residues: CASSQGWANYGYTF.

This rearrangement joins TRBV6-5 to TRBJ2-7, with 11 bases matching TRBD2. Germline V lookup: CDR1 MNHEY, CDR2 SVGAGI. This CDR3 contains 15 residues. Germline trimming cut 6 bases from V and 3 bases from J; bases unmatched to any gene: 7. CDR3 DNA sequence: TGTGCCAGCAGACCAGGGACTAGCGGACTCTACGAGCAGTACTTC. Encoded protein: CASRPGTSGLYEQYF.

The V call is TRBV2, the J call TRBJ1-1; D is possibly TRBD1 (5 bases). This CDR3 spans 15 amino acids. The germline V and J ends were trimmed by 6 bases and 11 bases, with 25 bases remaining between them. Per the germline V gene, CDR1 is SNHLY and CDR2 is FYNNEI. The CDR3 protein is CASSLSVAGTGSAFF. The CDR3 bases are TGTGCCAGCAGCCTCAGTGTGGCAGGGACCGGGAGCGCTTTCTTT.

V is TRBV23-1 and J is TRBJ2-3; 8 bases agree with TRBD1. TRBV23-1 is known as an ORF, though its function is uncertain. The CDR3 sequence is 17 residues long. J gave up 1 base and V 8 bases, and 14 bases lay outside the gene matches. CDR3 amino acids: CASQGQACASGTDTQYF. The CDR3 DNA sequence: TGCGCCAGCCAGGGACAGGCATGCGCGTCGGGCACAGATACGCAGTATTTT.